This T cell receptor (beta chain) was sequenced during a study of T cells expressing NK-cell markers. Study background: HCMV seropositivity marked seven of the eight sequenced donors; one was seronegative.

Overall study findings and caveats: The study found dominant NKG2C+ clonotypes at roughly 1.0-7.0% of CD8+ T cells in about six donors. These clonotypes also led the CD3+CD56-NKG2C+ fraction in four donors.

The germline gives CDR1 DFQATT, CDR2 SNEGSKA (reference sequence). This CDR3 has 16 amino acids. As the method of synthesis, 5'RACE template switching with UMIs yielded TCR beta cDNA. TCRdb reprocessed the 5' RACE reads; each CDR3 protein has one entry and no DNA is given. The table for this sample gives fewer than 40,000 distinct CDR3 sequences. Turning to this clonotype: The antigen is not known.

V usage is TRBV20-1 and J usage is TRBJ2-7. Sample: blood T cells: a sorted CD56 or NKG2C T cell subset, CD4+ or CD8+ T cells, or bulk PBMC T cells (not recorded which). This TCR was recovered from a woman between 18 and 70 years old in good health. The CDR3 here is CSARDLDVGDSYEQYF.